This is a list of T cell receptor beta chains from one sample in a study of a mutant IDH1 vaccine in newly diagnosed glioma. Which antigens these TCRs recognize remains unknown. The data were produced by immunoSEQ multiplex PCR, yet TCRdb's version contains in-frame clones alone and is incomplete. The profile shows 60,000 or so clones, about three quarters of them singletons. The sequencing here drew on PBMCs, taken from a glioma patient whose treatment included an IDH1 peptide vaccine. The source is a woman aged 40-49 years with glioma. Some clones in this sample may be carry-over from other donors' samples. CDR3s include the opening cysteine and the closing phenylalanine or tryptophan. The D gene is left open where the match is weak. Only some rows state a clone size, as once, few, many or a class for expanded clones.

V gene	J gene	clone size	D gene	CDR3 protein	CDR3 DNA
TRBV4-1	TRBJ2-2	-	TRBD1	CASSQGQGNTGELFF	TGCGCCAGCAGCCAGGGACAGGGAAACACCGGGGAGCTGTTTTTT
TRBV10-3	TRBJ1-1	few	-	CAISRTANTEAFF	TGTGCCATCAGCCGGACGGCGAACACTGAAGCTTTCTTT
TRBV5-6	TRBJ1-1	few	-	CASSLDTGRLEAFF	TGTGCCAGCAGCTTGGATACCGGAAGGCTTGAAGCTTTCTTT
TRBV30	TRBJ1-6	once	-	CAWSLGGEGSPLHF	TGTGCCTGGAGTCTCGGGGGCGAGGGTTCACCCCTCCACTTT
TRBV5-1	TRBJ1-6	-	-	CASNGGNDNSPLHF	TGCGCCAGCAACGGGGGCAACGATAATTCACCCCTCCACTTT
TRBV27	TRBJ1-1	-	-	CASSPGDVNTEAFF	TGTGCCAGCAGTCCAGGGGACGTTAACACTGAAGCTTTCTTT
TRBV5-6	TRBJ1-2	-	TRBD1	CASSLPGTGGADYGYTF	TGTGCCAGCAGCTTGCCCGGGACAGGGGGCGCGGACTATGGCTACACCTTC
TRBV5-6	TRBJ1-5	-	-	CASSFSWGNQPQHF	TGTGCCAGCAGCTTCTCGTGGGGCAATCAGCCCCAGCATTTT
TRBV7-2	TRBJ2-1	-	-	CASSAFNEQFF	TGTGCCAGCAGCGCCTTCAATGAGCAGTTCTTC
TRBV7-3	TRBJ1-5	-	-	CASSVGTPRQPQHF	TGTGCCAGCAGCGTCGGGACACCAAGACAGCCCCAGCATTTT
TRBV29-1	TRBJ1-1	-	TRBD1	CSALRDRGLNTEAFF	TGCAGCGCCCTCCGGGACAGGGGCCTCAACACTGAAGCTTTCTTT
TRBV13	TRBJ1-2	-	TRBD1	CASSLGQGRPLGYTF	TGTGCCAGCAGCTTGGGACAGGGACGTCCTTTGGGCTACACCTTC
TRBV30	TRBJ2-1	once	-	CAWSIANEQFF	TGTGCCTGGAGTATAGCCAATGAGCAGTTCTTC
TRBV30	TRBJ2-1	-	TRBD2	CAWSVSSSGGANEQFF	TGTGCCTGGAGTGTCTCCTCTAGCGGGGGGGCGAATGAGCAGTTCTTC
TRBV5-6	TRBJ2-5	once	TRBD2	CASSFGGGIQETQYF	TGTGCCAGCAGCTTTGGGGGGGGGATCCAAGAGACCCAGTACTTC
TRBV7-9	TRBJ1-5	-	-	CASSTGHSNQPQHF	TGTGCCAGCAGCACTGGACATAGCAATCAGCCCCAGCATTTT
TRBV10-2	TRBJ2-7	-	TRBD2	CASSVFLGGINEQYF	TGCGCCAGCAGTGTTTTCCTCGGGGGGATCAACGAGCAGTACTTC
TRBV7-2	TRBJ2-7	-	-	CASSPGYPYEQYF	TGTGCCAGCAGCCCCGGCTATCCCTACGAGCAGTACTTC
TRBV5-1	TRBJ1-1	-	TRBD1	CASSPEGRGSGVSEAFF	TGCGCCAGCAGCCCGGAGGGCAGGGGGTCCGGAGTATCTGAAGCTTTCTTT
TRBV13	TRBJ2-3	-	TRBD2	CASSYRLAGNTDTQYF	TGTGCCAGCAGCTACCGACTAGCGGGGAACACAGATACGCAGTATTTT
TRBV6-5	TRBJ1-5	-	-	CASSPSDSDRPQHF	TGTGCCAGCAGTCCTTCTGATAGCGATCGGCCCCAGCATTTT
TRBV6-1	TRBJ1-1	few	TRBD1	CASRGDSEAFF	TGTGCCAGCAGGGGGGACAGTGAAGCTTTCTTT
TRBV6-5	TRBJ2-1	-	-	CASSLLGHNEQFF	TGTGCCAGCAGTCTCCTAGGACACAATGAGCAGTTCTTC
TRBV11-2	TRBJ2-3	-	-	CASSPIYRRYTDTQYF	TGTGCCAGCAGCCCGATCTATCGGAGATATACAGATACGCAGTATTTT
TRBV6-1	TRBJ1-2	-	-	CASSEGPGPYGYTF	TGTGCCAGCAGTGAAGGTCCGGGGCCCTATGGCTACACCTTC
TRBV9	TRBJ2-1	few	-	CASSKGGGASNEQFF	TGTGCCAGCAGCAAGGGAGGAGGCGCTTCCAATGAGCAGTTCTTC
TRBV11-2	TRBJ1-4	-	-	CASSSGTDFYEKLFF	TGTGCCAGCAGTTCCGGGACGGATTTTTATGAAAAACTGTTTTTT
TRBV5-4	TRBJ1-1	once	-	CASSFDREAFF	TGTGCCAGCAGCTTCGACAGGGAAGCTTTCTTT
TRBV4-3	TRBJ1-2	-	-	CASSPGGTNYGYTF	TGCGCCAGCAGCCCGGGGGGCACTAACTATGGCTACACCTTC
TRBV18	TRBJ1-1	-	-	CASSMNTEAFF	TGTGCCAGCTCGATGAACACTGAAGCTTTCTTT
TRBV7-8	TRBJ2-1	-	TRBD2	CASSLGNPSGTNNEQFF	TGTGCCAGCAGCTTAGGGAACCCTAGCGGGACCAACAATGAGCAGTTCTTC
TRBV7-6	TRBJ1-5	-	-	CASSQTYGTQPQHF	TGTGCCAGCAGCCAGACGTATGGTACACAGCCCCAGCATTTT